The 20 T cell receptor beta chains given below trace back to one sample, sequenced in a study of CD8 T cells in Susac syndrome. Random hexamers were used to reverse transcribe an amount of 0.5 to 1 ug RNA. TCRdb processed the immunoSEQ multiplex PCR reads anew with MiXCR; each CDR3 protein has one entry. The sample lists about 190,000 distinct CDR3 sequences, around 95% seen once, with around 0.1% in the top ten. Sequenced material: CD4+ T cells from PBMCs. Receptor source: a human donor with Susac syndrome.

The CDR3 region is CAWSGPSGLSYEQYF. CDR3 DNA: TGTGCCTGGAGTGGTCCTAGCGGCTTATCCTACGAGCAGTACTTC. The chain couples TRBV30 to TRBJ2-7, with 7 nucleotides matching TRBD2. CDR3 length equals 15 residues. The trim removed 1 base at V and 1 base at J, leaving 7 bases unmatched. Per the germline V gene, CDR1 is GTSNPN and CDR2 is SVGIG (reference sequence).

The chain links TRBV5-1 to TRBJ2-3; 7 nucleotides agree with TRBD2. The CDR3 sequence is 15 residues long. Germline CDR1 reads SGHRS; CDR2 reads YFSETQ. J was trimmed by 0 bases and V by 3 bases; bases with no gene match: 4. For the CDR3, the DNA is TGCGCCAGCAGCTCTCTAGCGGAGAGCACAGATACGCAGTATTTT. It specifies CASSSLAESTDTQYF.

The J gene is TRBJ2-1, the V gene TRBV3-1; 8 nucleotides agree with TRBD1. This CDR3 contains 16 residues. The germline gives CDR1 LGHDT, CDR2 YNNKEL (reference sequence). V dropped 4 bases and J dropped 8; count of bases not matched to a gene: 13. CDR3 protein: CASSRRQGSGGYEQFF. CDR3 DNA: TGTGCCAGCAGCCGGAGACAGGGGTCAGGGGGCTATGAGCAGTTCTTC.

This chain links TRBV20-1 with TRBJ1-5; a possible D gene is TRBD1 (6 bases). Germline CDR1 and CDR2: DFQATT and SNEGSKA (reference sequence). V lost 3 bases and J 4 bases, leaving 13 bases between the germline ends. The CDR3 contains 14 residues. The CDR3 region is CSARTQGLNQPQHF. CDR3 in DNA: TGCAGTGCTAGGACCCAGGGGTTGAATCAGCCCCAGCATTTT.

The chain joins TRBV2 to TRBJ2-3, with TRBD2 as a possible D gene (5 bases). Germline lookup yields CDR1 SNHLY and CDR2 FYNNEI. The CDR3 length is 13 residues. Trimming cost V 8 bases and J 4 bases, with 13 bases left between them. The CDR3 spells CASGTRSADTQYF. CDR3 in DNA: TGTGCCAGCGGCACTCGTAGCGCAGATACGCAGTATTTT. The entire variable domain, with the rest obtained from reference TRBV2 and TRBJ2-3, is as follows: EPEVTQTPSHQVTQMGQEVILRCVPISNHLYFYWYRQILGQKVEFLVSFYNNEISEKSEIFDDQFSVERPDGSNFTLKIRSTKLEDSAMYFCASGTRSADTQYFGPGTRLTVL.

The genes are TRBV12-3 or TRBV12-4 and TRBJ2-2; 7 positions match TRBD1. The CDR3 has 16 amino acids. Trimming cost V 2 bases and J 6 bases; bases outside gene matches: 9. The CDR3 sequence is CASSLREQGISGELFF. CDR3 nucleotides: TGTGCCAGCAGTTTAAGGGAACAGGGGATTTCCGGGGAGCTGTTTTTT.

This chain joins TRBV27 and TRBJ1-1; a possible D gene is TRBD1 (6 bases). The V gene's germline CDR1 is MNHEY and CDR2 SMNVEV (reference sequence). The CDR3 is made up of 12 amino acids. V was shortened by 3 bases and J by 7 bases, with 9 bases between the two germline ends. This chain's CDR3 is CASSFLQGEAFF. The CDR3 DNA is TGTGCCAGCAGTTTCCTACAGGGTGAAGCTTTCTTT.

V gene TRBV20-1 combines with J gene TRBJ2-3; D call uncertain. This CDR3 comprises 14 residues. Per the germline V gene, CDR1 is DFQATT and CDR2 is SNEGSKA (reference sequence). V lost 0 bases and J lost 3, with 10 bases in between. This chain's CDR3 is CSARDVRRTDTQYF. In nucleotides, the CDR3 is TGCAGTGCTAGAGATGTCCGAAGGACAGATACGCAGTATTTT.

V gene TRBV3-1 combines with J gene TRBJ2-5, with D uncertain. Germline assignment: CDR1 LGHDT and CDR2 YNNKEL (reference sequence). V was trimmed by 0 bases and J by 6 bases, leaving 5 bases between them. The CDR3 covers 12 residues. The CDR3 sequence is CASSQDTKTQYF. The CDR3 coding sequence is TGTGCCAGCAGCCAAGATACGAAGACCCAGTACTTC.

Written as DNA, the CDR3 is TGTGCCATCGCCCCCGGGGATAGCGGGGGGGCCTACAATGAGCAGTTCTTC. Translated: CAIAPGDSGGAYNEQFF. The chain is built from TRBV27 and TRBJ2-1; TRBD2 aligns across 11 bases. Germline V gene lookup returns CDR1 MNHEY and CDR2 SMNVEV (reference sequence). Trimming at V came to 10 bases and at J to 2 bases, leaving 13 bases not matched to a gene. The CDR3 spans 17 residues.

The chain joins TRBV6-2 or TRBV6-3 to TRBJ2-7; D may be TRBD1 (6 bases). The V end was cut by 7 bases, the J end by 0 bases, with 10 bases between. Germline CDR1 MNHEY, CDR2 SVGEGT. The CDR3 length is 13 residues. In DNA, the CDR3 is TGTGCCAGCACGGGACACTACTCCTACGAGCAGTACTTC. Its translation: CASTGHYSYEQYF.

The table lists this clonotype with a count of one. The rearrangement links TRBV20-1 to TRBJ2-1; 16 positions agree with TRBD2. There are 18 residues in the CDR3. The germline gives CDR1 DFQATT, CDR2 SNEGSKA (reference sequence). V lost 5 bases and J lost 2; bases outside the gene matches: 9. For the CDR3, the DNA is TGCAGTGCTGGAGGTGGGACTAGCGGGGGGGCCCCCTACAATGAGCAGTTCTTC. This encodes CSAGGGTSGGAPYNEQFF.

The rearrangement uses TRBV30 and TRBJ1-6; 9 bases align to TRBD1. Per the germline V gene, CDR1 is GTSNPN and CDR2 is SVGIG (reference sequence). V shed 3 bases, J shed 9 bases, and the junction held 6 bases outside the gene matches. This CDR3 comprises 14 residues. CDR3 nucleotides: TGTGCCTGGAGGAAACAGGGGGCTGGTTCACCCCTCCACTTT. It encodes CAWRKQGAGSPLHF.

The chain carries TRBV6-5 and TRBJ2-7; the D is unclear. Germline assignment: CDR1 MNHEY and CDR2 SVGAGI. CDR3 size: 12 residues. V was shortened by 6 bases and J by 4 bases, with 10 bases between the two germline ends. The CDR3 here is CASSNNGYEQYF. CDR3 nucleotide sequence: TGTGCCAGCAGCAATAACGGGTACGAGCAGTACTTC.

The chain joins TRBV25-1 to TRBJ2-3; tentatively, D is TRBD2 (7 bases). CDR1 MGHDK and CDR2 SYGVNS come from the germline V gene. This CDR3 contains 13 residues. The V gene lost 7 bases and the J gene lost 4 bases, with 12 bases spanning the gap. The CDR3 is CASMGGGADTQYF. The CDR3 DNA is TGTGCCAGCATGGGAGGGGGAGCAGATACGCAGTATTTT.

V and J are TRBV27 and TRBJ2-5; D may match TRBD1 or TRBD2 (5 bases each). V lost 6 bases to trimming and J lost 4 bases, with 12 bases between them. The CDR3 consists of 13 residues. Germline V gene data show CDR1 as MNHEY and CDR2 as SMNVEV (reference sequence). CDR3 sequence (DNA): TGTGCCAGCAGAAGGGTCGGGGCAGAGACCCAGTACTTC. This gives the protein CASRRVGAETQYF.

The chain has TRBV27 and TRBJ2-7, with 7 bases identical to TRBD2. Germline CDR1 reads MNHEY; CDR2 reads SMNVEV (reference sequence). With V trimmed by 6 bases and J by 3 bases, 14 bases remained unmatched. The CDR3 is made up of 16 amino acids. The CDR3 nucleotides read TGTGCCAGCAGCCCACTCACTAGCGTCGTTGGCTACGAGCAGTACTTC. This gives the protein CASSPLTSVVGYEQYF.

The genes are TRBV11-1 and TRBJ1-2, with D tentatively TRBD1 (5 bases). Trimming stripped 5 bases from V and 8 bases from J, with 15 bases between. The length of the CDR3 is 13 residues. Germline assignment: CDR1 SGHAT and CDR2 FQDESV (reference sequence). CDR3 protein: CASSPGPKEGYTF. The CDR3 DNA follows: TGTGCCAGCAGCCCGGGGCCTAAGGAAGGCTACACCTTC.

J is TRBJ1-4 and V is TRBV20-1; 11 positions match TRBD1. V gave up 3 bases and J gave up 4 bases; unmatched junction bases: 13. The germline CDR1 and CDR2 sequences are DFQATT and SNEGSKA (reference sequence). There are 18 residues in the CDR3. The CDR3 bases are TGCAGTGCTAGGAAAGGGACAGGGGGACTCTCTGTTAATGAAAAACTGTTTTTT. Translating it yields CSARKGTGGLSVNEKLFF.

The rearrangement joins TRBV30 to TRBJ2-7; 7 nucleotides match TRBD1. Germline lookup yields CDR1 GTSNPN and CDR2 SVGIG (reference sequence). V gave up 4 bases and J gave up 4 bases; unmatched junction bases: 1. CDR3 length equals 11 residues. The CDR3 bases are TGTGCCTGGAACAGGGGTTACGAGCAGTACTTC. Its translation is CAWNRGYEQYF.